Shown below are 28 T cell receptor beta chains from a single sample sequenced in a study of metastatic and nonmetastatic thyroid tumors. TCRdb ran MiXCR on the PCR reads. The sample gives 65,000 or so clones, about 3.8% of which show up once; approximately 20% is in the top ten. All patients were treatment-naive before thyroid surgery. The source material was blood. These receptors were obtained from a female donor with papillary thyroid cancer or a benign thyroid nodule (not recorded which). Some clones in this sample may be carry-over from other donors' samples.

This clone was counted a few times. The junction differs from germline at one of its ends, possibly a read error. The rearrangement links TRBV5-1 to TRBJ2-7, with 8 bases that match TRBD2. Germline-derived CDR1 and CDR2 are SGHRS and YFSETQ. CDR3 size: 11 residues. The CDR3: CTSSREGEQYF. The CDR3, as DNA: TGCACCAGCAGCCGGGAGGGTGAGCAGTACTTC.

This clone was counted many times. The genes are TRBV27 and TRBJ1-2; TRBD1 matches 10 bases. The CDR3 loop spans 15 amino acids. The trim removed 4 bases at V and 4 bases at J, leaving 6 bases unmatched. Germline assignment: CDR1 MNHEY and CDR2 SMNVEV (reference sequence). The DNA for the CDR3 is TGTGCCAGCAGTTCTCCGGGACAGGGGAGCTATGGCTACACCTTC. Its translation: CASSSPGQGSYGYTF.

This clone appeared many times. The chain combines TRBV12-3 or TRBV12-4 with TRBJ1-1; 7 bases map to TRBD1. V shed 7 bases and J 4 bases; nucleotides not matched to a gene: 3. This CDR3 is built from 12 residues. The CDR3 DNA reads as TGTGCCAGCAACGACAGGGTCACTGAAGCTTTCTTT. It yields the protein CASNDRVTEAFF.

This clone was seen many times. V is TRBV5-1 and J is TRBJ1-2; D not certain. CDR1 SGHRS and CDR2 YFSETQ come from the germline V gene. Trimming left V 4 bases short and J 1 base short, with 11 bases between. This CDR3 is built from 14 residues. CDR3 region: CASSPRADNYGYTF. The CDR3, as DNA: TGCGCCAGCAGCCCTAGGGCAGATAACTATGGCTACACCTTC.

In its sample, this clone was seen many times. This clone may be a read error of a much larger clone one base away. This chain links TRBV5-1 with TRBJ2-7; tentatively, D is TRBD2 (7 bases). This CDR3 has 15 amino acids. The germline V gene has CDR1 SGHRS and CDR2 YFSETQ. Trimming took off 7 bases at V and 4 bases at J, with 21 bases between the two ends. The CDR3 DNA is TGCGCCAGCCGCCTATCGGGACGGGGGGCTTACGAGCAGTACTTC. This codes for CASRLSGRGAYEQYF.

There are many counts of this clone. The CDR3 DNA reads TGTGCCAGCAGAGGGACCACAAGGTCAATAGCCAAAAACATTCAGTACTTC. Protein product: CASRGTTRSIAKNIQYF. The chain carries TRBV28 and TRBJ2-4; the D gene could be TRBD1 or TRBD2 (5 bases each). The germline CDR1 and CDR2 sequences are MDHEN and SYDVKM. V was clipped by 6 bases and J by 0 bases, with 18 bases between them. The CDR3 loop spans 17 amino acids.

There are many counts of this clone. The chain links TRBV28 to TRBJ2-1; 13 bases agree with TRBD2. Germline-derived CDR1 and CDR2 are MDHEN and SYDVKM. The CDR3 sequence is 17 residues long. J was trimmed by 4 bases and V by 3 bases; bases with no gene match: 6. This CDR3 reads CASSFWTSGSAYNEQFF. CDR3 coding DNA: TGTGCCAGCAGTTTTTGGACTAGCGGGAGTGCGTACAATGAGCAGTTCTTC.

This clone was observed a few times. The rearrangement links TRBV6-1 to TRBJ2-2; D gene ambiguous. Germline values: CDR1 MNHNS, CDR2 SASEGT. The V end lost 7 bases, the J end lost 0 bases, and 12 bases lay between the germline ends. This CDR3 has 15 residues. The CDR3 nucleotides read TGTGCCAGCAAAGTGGTAGTGGCGAACACCGGGGAGCTGTTTTTT. It codes for CASKVVVANTGELFF.

Ten or more counts support this clone. Other DNA sequences from this sample encode an identical CDR3 as well. This chain uses TRBV12-3 or TRBV12-4 with TRBJ2-7; no clear D. The CDR3 length is 16 residues. V gave up 8 bases and J gave up 3 bases, with 23 bases separating them. This CDR3 reads CASGPNSAVARYEQYF. In nucleotides, the CDR3 is TGTGCCAGCGGTCCCAATTCCGCAGTTGCGCGCTACGAGCAGTACTTC.

This clone showed up many times. The chain couples TRBV4-1 to TRBJ2-7; D is unclear. This CDR3 is 12 amino acids long. Germline values: CDR1 MGHRA, CDR2 YSYEKL. V was trimmed by 0 bases and J by 3 bases, leaving 3 bases between them. Written as DNA, the CDR3 is TGCGCCAGCAGCCAAGATGGCTACGAGCAGTACTTC. Amino acids: CASSQDGYEQYF.

In this sample, this clone turned up a few times. V is TRBV12-3 or TRBV12-4 and J is TRBJ2-2, with D perhaps matching TRBD1 (5 bases). The CDR3 runs to 16 residues. V dropped 4 bases and J dropped 0 bases, with 12 bases sitting between them. CDR3 sequence: CASSSSGHANTGELFF. The CDR3, as DNA: TGTGCCAGCAGTTCCTCCGGACACGCGAACACCGGGGAGCTGTTTTTT.

In regard to this clone: It may be a read error: a sequence one base away is much more abundant. Distinct nucleotide sequences in the sample also encode this CDR3. This chain links TRBV10-1 with TRBJ1-6, with TRBD1 as a possible D gene (5 bases). The CDR3 loop spans 13 amino acids. CDR1 is WNHNN, CDR2 SYGVQD, per germline (reference sequence). The CDR3 sequence: CASTHQGRKALHF. The CDR3 region has the DNA TGCGCCAGTACCCATCAGGGACGGAAGGCCCTACACTTT.

This clone was recorded many times. V and J are TRBV5-1 and TRBJ1-3, with D unclear. The CDR3 totals 14 residues. CDR1 and CDR2 from the germline V gene are SGHRS and YFSETQ. V was trimmed by 4 bases and J by 0 bases, leaving 8 bases between them. The CDR3 coding sequence is TGCGCCAGCAGCGCGGACCACTCTGGAAACACCATATATTTT. Translation gives CASSADHSGNTIYF. Looking up the rest from reference TRBV5-1 and TRBJ1-3 gives the full variable domain: KAGVTQTPRYLIKTRGQQVTLSCSPISGHRSVSWYQQTPGQGLQFLFEYFSETQRNKGNFPGRFSGRQFSNSRSEMNVSTLELGDSALYLCASSADHSGNTIYFGEGSWLTVV.

Many counts were recorded for this clone. The genes are TRBV20-1 and TRBJ2-7, with 7 bases aligning to TRBD2. V was pared by 1 base and J by 2 bases, with 11 bases of the junction left unmatched. The germline V gene encodes CDR1 DFQATT and CDR2 SNEGSKA (reference sequence). The CDR3 runs 16 residues. CDR3 in amino acids: CSARGGGASGTYEQYF. In DNA, the CDR3 is TGCAGTGCTAGAGGAGGTGGGGCTAGCGGAACCTACGAGCAGTACTTC.

This clone came up a few times. This could be a read error, since a much larger clone is one nucleotide away. The chain recombines TRBV7-9 with TRBJ1-3; D gene uncertain. The V end lost 8 bases, the J end lost 0 bases, and 11 bases lay between the germline ends. Germline CDR1 SEHNR, CDR2 FQNEAQ (reference sequence). The CDR3 has 14 residues. This CDR3 reads CASGPRVSGNTIYF. In DNA form, the CDR3 reads TGTGCCAGCGGCCCAAGGGTCTCTGGAAACACCATATATTTT.

The sample holds a few counts of this clone. V and J are TRBV14 and TRBJ2-3, with 9 bases lining up with TRBD1. With 3 bases clipped from V and 1 base from J, the junction kept 2 bases outside the gene matches. The CDR3 spans 15 residues. Germline assignment: CDR1 SGHDN and CDR2 FVKESK. CDR3 in amino acids: CASSQTGGGTDTQYF. CDR3 nucleotides: TGTGCCAGCAGCCAGACAGGGGGGGGCACAGATACGCAGTATTTT. The full variable domain, with the rest looked up from reference TRBV14 and TRBJ2-3, is EAGVTQFPSHSVIEKGQTVTLRCDPISGHDNLYWYRRVMGKEIKFLLHFVKESKQDESGMPNNRFLAERTGGTYSTLKVQPAELEDSGVYFCASSQTGGGTDTQYFGPGTRLTVL.

This clone has just a few counts. The chain links TRBV2 to TRBJ1-2; D is undetermined. The V gene's germline CDR1 is SNHLY and CDR2 FYNNEI. V was cut by 7 bases and J by 8 bases, with 17 bases left in between. The length of the CDR3 is 13 residues. CDR3 sequence (DNA): TGTGCCAGCAAATTGGCCGGTAATCTGGGCTACACCTTC. Translation gives CASKLAGNLGYTF.

V is TRBV25-1 and J is TRBJ1-2, with D maybe TRBD1 (5 bases). Germline V CDR1 and CDR2: MGHDK, SYGVNS. V lost 3 bases to trimming and J lost 2 bases, with 19 bases between them. The CDR3 is made up of 17 amino acids. The CDR3 DNA follows: TGTGCCAGCAGTGAGTGGAGGGGACTCGAAAACAACTATGGCTACACCTTC. Amino acid sequence: CASSEWRGLENNYGYTF.

The sample holds many counts of this clone. This chain uses TRBV5-1 with TRBJ2-3; D is uncertain. Germline CDR1 reads SGHRS; CDR2 reads YFSETQ. With 3 bases removed from V and 5 bases from J, the gap between germline ends came to 7 bases. The CDR3 totals 12 residues. CDR3 coding DNA: TGCGCCAGCAGCTCGGTAAGAGATACGCAGTATTTT. This translates into CASSSVRDTQYF.

This clone was counted at least ten times. The chain couples TRBV7-9 to TRBJ2-1; possibly TRBD2 for D (6 bases). This CDR3 has 15 amino acids. Looked up from germline, CDR1 is SEHNR and CDR2 is FQNEAQ (reference sequence). With 4 bases removed from V and 4 bases from J, the gap between germline ends came to 14 bases. The CDR3 reads CASSSPGGRYNEQFF. The CDR3, as DNA: TGTGCCAGCAGCTCGCCCGGTGGGAGGTACAATGAGCAGTTCTTC.

Remarks on this clone: The junction and the germline gene differ at one end; a read error may be behind it. The chain employs TRBV2 and TRBJ2-7, with 11 bases aligning to TRBD2. This CDR3 is built from 16 residues. The germline V gene has CDR1 SNHLY and CDR2 FYNNEI. CDR3 sequence reads: CVSSETSGGPIYEQYF. For the CDR3, the DNA is TGTGTCAGCAGTGAAACTAGCGGGGGTCCCATATACGAGCAGTACTTC.

This clone appeared a few times. Just one base apart from a much larger clone, this may be a read error. V gene TRBV30 combines with J gene TRBJ1-6; maybe TRBD1 (5 bases). Germline V gene lookup returns CDR1 GTSNPN and CDR2 SVGIG (reference sequence). The CDR3 is 15 amino acids. The CDR3 sequence is CSWSVPSGTHSPLHF. CDR3 DNA sequence: TGTTCCTGGAGTGTACCGTCCGGGACTCATTCACCCCTCCACTTT.

The genes are TRBV19 and TRBJ2-7; D is unresolved. CDR3 length: 11 amino acids. The germline V and J ends were trimmed by 1 base and 8 bases, with 6 bases remaining between them. CDR1 and CDR2 from the germline V gene are LNHDA and SQIVND (reference sequence). The DNA for the CDR3 is TGTGCCAGTAGTATAGCAGTAAAGCAGTACTTC. Translation: CASSIAVKQYF. Full variable domain (outside the CDR3, taken from reference TRBV19 and TRBJ2-7): DGGITQSPKYLFRKEGQNVTLSCEQNLNHDAMYWYRQDPGQGLRLIYYSQIVNDFQKGDIAEGYSVSREKKESFPLTVTSAQKNPTAFYLCASSIAVKQYFGPGTRLTVT.

This clone showed up many times. The chain uses TRBV7-2 and TRBJ1-4; no clear D gene. V was pared by 1 base and J by 8 bases, with 14 bases between. The CDR3 is made up of 15 amino acids. The germline V gene encodes CDR1 SGHTA and CDR2 FQGNSA. In nucleotides, the CDR3 is TGTGCCAGCAGCTTAGAGGCAGGATCTGGGGAAAAACTGTTTTTT. It translates to CASSLEAGSGEKLFF.

The sample holds many counts of this clone. The junction shows a germline mismatch at one end, possibly a read error. The chain recombines TRBV4-1 with TRBJ2-7; tentative D call: TRBD1 (6 bases). CDR1 MGHRA and CDR2 YSYEKL come from the germline V gene. CDR3 length equals 15 residues. The CDR3 here is CASRQGGYGPYEQYF. The CDR3 bases are TGCGCCAGCAGGCAAGGGGGATACGGACCCTACGAGCAGTACTTC.

The CDR3 DNA reads TGTGCCAGCAGCCAAGAAGGGTTAGGGCGAGTAGCAGATACGCAGTATTTT. Translating it yields CASSQEGLGRVADTQYF. The chain joins TRBV28 to TRBJ2-3; unclear D gene. Germline CDR1 is MDHEN and CDR2 is SYDVKM. V lost 6 bases to trimming and J lost 4 bases, with 23 bases between them. This CDR3 has 17 amino acids.

This clone was seen many times. The chain links TRBV27 to TRBJ2-2; D may be TRBD1 (5 bases). The CDR3 length is 15 residues. The V gene's germline CDR1 is MNHEY and CDR2 SMNVEV (reference sequence). V was shortened by 6 bases and J by 2 bases, with 13 bases between the two germline ends. The CDR3: CASRPLDSNTGELFF. As DNA, the CDR3 is TGTGCCAGCAGACCACTCGACAGTAACACCGGGGAGCTGTTTTTT.

V usage is TRBV20-1 and J usage is TRBJ2-1, with 13 bases matching TRBD2. V was pared by 6 bases and J by 3 bases, with 14 bases of the junction left unmatched. The germline gives CDR1 DFQATT, CDR2 SNEGSKA (reference sequence). This CDR3 spans 18 amino acids. The CDR3 region has the DNA TGCAGTGCAGCCGGGACTAGCGGGACCTTAAGAGGCTACAATGAGCAGTTCTTC. Its protein is CSAAGTSGTLRGYNEQFF.